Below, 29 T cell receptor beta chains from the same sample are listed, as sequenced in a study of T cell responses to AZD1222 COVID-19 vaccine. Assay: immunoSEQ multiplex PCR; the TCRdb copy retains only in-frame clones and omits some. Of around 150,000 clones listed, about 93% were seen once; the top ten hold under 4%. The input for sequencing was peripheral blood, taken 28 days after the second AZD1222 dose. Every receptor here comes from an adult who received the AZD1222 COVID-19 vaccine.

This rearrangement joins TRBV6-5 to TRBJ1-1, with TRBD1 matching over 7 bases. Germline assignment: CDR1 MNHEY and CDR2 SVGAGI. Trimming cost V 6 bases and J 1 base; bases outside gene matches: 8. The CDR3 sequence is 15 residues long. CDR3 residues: CASRAGQVSNTEAFF. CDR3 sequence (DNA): TGTGCCAGCAGAGCCGGACAGGTTTCGAACACTGAAGCTTTCTTT.

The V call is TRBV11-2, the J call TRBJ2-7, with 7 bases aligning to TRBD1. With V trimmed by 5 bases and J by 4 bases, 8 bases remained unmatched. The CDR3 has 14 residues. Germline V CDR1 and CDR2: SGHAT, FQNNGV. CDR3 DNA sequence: TGTGCCAGCAGCGCGCCGGGACAGCTATACGAGCAGTACTTC. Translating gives CASSAPGQLYEQYF. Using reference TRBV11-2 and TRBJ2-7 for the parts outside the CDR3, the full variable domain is EAGVAQSPRYKIIEKRQSVAFWCNPISGHATLYWYQQILGQGPKLLIQFQNNGVVDDSQLPKDRFSAERLKGVDSTLKIQPAKLEDSAVYLCASSAPGQLYEQYFGPGTRLTVT.

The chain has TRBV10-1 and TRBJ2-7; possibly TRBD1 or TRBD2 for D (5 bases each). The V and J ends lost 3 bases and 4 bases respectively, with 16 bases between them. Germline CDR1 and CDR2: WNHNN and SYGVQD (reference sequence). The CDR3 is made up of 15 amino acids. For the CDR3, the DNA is TGCGCCAGCAGTGACCTCCCGGGACGGATTTACGAGCAGTACTTC. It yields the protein CASSDLPGRIYEQYF.

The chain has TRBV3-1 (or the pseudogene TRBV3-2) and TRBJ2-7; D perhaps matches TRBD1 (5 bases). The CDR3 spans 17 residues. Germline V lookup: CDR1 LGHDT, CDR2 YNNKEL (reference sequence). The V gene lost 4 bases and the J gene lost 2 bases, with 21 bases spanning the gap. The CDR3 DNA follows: TGTGCCAGCAGCCTAAAGCTAGGGGCAGGGCTTCCCTACGAGCAGTACTTC. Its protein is CASSLKLGAGLPYEQYF.

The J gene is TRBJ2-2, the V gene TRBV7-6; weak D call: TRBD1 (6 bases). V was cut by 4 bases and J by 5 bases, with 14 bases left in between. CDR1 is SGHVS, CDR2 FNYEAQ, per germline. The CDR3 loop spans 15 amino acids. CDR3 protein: CASSSPRGETGELFF. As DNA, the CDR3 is TGTGCCAGCAGCTCGCCCAGGGGAGAGACCGGGGAGCTGTTTTTT.

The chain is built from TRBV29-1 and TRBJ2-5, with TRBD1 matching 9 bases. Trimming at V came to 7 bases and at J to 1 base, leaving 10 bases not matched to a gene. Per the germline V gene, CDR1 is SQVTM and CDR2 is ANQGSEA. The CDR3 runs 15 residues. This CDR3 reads CSAVPGQGFQETQYF. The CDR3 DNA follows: TGCAGCGCAGTCCCGGGACAGGGCTTCCAAGAGACCCAGTACTTC.

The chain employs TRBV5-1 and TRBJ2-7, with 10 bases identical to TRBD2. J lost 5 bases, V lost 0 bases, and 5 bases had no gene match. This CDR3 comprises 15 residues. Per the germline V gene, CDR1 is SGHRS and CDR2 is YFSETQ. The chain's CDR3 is CASSLGGTSADEQYF. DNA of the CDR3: TGCGCCAGCAGCTTGGGGGGGACTAGCGCCGACGAGCAGTACTTC.

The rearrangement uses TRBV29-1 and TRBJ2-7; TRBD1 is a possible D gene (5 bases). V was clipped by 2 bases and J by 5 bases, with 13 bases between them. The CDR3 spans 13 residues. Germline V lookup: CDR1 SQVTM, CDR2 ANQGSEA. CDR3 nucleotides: TGCAGCGTTGAATTTGGGGCGATGGACGAGCAGTACTTC. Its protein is CSVEFGAMDEQYF.

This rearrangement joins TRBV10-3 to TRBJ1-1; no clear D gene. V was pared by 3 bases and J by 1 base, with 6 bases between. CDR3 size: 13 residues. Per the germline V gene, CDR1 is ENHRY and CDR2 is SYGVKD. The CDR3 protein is CAISDRQNTEAFF. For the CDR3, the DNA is TGTGCCATCAGTGATCGGCAGAACACTGAAGCTTTCTTT.

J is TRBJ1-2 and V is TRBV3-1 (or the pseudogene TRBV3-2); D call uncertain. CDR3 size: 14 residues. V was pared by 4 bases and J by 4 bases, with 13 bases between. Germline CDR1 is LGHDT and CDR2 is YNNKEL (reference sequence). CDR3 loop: CASSPLGSGYGYTF. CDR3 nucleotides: TGTGCCAGCAGCCCCTTGGGTAGTGGCTATGGCTACACCTTC.

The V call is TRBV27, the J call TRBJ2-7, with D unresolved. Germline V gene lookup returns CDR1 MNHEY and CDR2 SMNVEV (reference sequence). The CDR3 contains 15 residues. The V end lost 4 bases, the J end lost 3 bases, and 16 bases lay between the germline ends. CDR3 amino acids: CASSSRWGSGYEQYF. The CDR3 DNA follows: TGTGCCAGCAGTTCCCGCTGGGGATCAGGCTACGAGCAGTACTTC.

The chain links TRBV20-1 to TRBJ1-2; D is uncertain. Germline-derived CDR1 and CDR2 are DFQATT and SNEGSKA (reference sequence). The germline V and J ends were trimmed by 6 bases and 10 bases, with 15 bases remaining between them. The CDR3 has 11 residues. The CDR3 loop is CSAEGGVHYTF. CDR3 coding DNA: TGCAGTGCCGAAGGCGGGGTTCACTACACCTTC.

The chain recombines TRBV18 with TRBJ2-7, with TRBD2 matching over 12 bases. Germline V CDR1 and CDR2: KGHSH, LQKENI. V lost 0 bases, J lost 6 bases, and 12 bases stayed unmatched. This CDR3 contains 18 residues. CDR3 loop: CASSPPQRLAGARSEQYF. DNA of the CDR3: TGTGCCAGCTCACCACCGCAAAGACTAGCGGGAGCCAGAAGCGAGCAGTACTTC.

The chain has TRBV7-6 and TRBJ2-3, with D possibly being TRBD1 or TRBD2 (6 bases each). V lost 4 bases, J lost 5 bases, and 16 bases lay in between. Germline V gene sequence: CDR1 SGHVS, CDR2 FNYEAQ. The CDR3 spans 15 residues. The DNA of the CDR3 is TGTGCCAGCAGCTCGGGACTGGTAGGGGGAGATACGCAGTATTTT. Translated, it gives CASSSGLVGGDTQYF. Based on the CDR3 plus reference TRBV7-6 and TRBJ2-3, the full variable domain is GAGVSQSPRYKVTKRGQDVALRCDPISGHVSLYWYRQALGQGPEFLTYFNYEAQQDKSGLPNDRFSAERPEGSISTLTIQRTEQRDSAMYRCASSSGLVGGDTQYFGPGTRLTVL.

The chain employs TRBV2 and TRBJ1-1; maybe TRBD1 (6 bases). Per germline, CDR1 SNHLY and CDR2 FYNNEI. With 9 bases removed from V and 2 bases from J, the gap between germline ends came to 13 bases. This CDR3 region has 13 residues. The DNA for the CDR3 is TGTGCCAGTTTAAAGGGGGTAAACACTGAAGCTTTCTTT. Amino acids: CASLKGVNTEAFF.

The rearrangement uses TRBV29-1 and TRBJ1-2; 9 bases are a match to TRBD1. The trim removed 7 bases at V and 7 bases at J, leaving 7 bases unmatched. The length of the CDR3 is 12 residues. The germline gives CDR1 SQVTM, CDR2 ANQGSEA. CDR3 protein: CSADTGGRGYTF. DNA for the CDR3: TGCAGCGCCGACACAGGGGGCCGTGGCTACACCTTC. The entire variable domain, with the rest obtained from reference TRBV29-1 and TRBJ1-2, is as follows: SAVISQKPSRDICQRGTSLTIQCQVDSQVTMMFWYRQQPGQSLTLIATANQGSEATYESGFVIDKFPISRPNLTFSTLTVSNMSPEDSSIYLCSADTGGRGYTFGSGTRLTVV.

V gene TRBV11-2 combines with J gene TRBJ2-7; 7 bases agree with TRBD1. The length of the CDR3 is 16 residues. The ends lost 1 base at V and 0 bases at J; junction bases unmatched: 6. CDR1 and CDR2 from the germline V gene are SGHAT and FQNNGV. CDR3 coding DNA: TGTGCCAGCAGCTTAGTCTTGGGACAGAGCTCCTACGAGCAGTACTTC. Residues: CASSLVLGQSSYEQYF. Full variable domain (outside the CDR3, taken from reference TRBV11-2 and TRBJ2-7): EAGVAQSPRYKIIEKRQSVAFWCNPISGHATLYWYQQILGQGPKLLIQFQNNGVVDDSQLPKDRFSAERLKGVDSTLKIQPAKLEDSAVYLCASSLVLGQSSYEQYFGPGTRLTVT.

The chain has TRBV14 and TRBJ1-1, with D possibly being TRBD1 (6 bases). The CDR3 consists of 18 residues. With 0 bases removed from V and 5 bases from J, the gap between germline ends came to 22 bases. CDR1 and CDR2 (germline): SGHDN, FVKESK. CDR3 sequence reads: CASSQERVQGKAWTEAFF. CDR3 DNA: TGTGCCAGCAGCCAAGAGAGGGTGCAGGGGAAGGCGTGGACTGAAGCTTTCTTT.

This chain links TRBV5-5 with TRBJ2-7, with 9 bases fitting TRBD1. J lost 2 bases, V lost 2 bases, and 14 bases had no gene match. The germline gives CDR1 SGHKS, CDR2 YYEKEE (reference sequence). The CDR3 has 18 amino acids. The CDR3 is CASSLMTGGAPMTYEQYF. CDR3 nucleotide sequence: TGTGCCAGCAGCTTAATGACAGGGGGAGCCCCAATGACCTACGAGCAGTACTTC.

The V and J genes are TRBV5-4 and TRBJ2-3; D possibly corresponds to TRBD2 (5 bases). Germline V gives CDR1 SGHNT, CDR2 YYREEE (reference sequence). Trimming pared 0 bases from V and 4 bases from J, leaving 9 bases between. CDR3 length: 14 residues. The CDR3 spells CASSLASGSDTQYF. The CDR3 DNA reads TGTGCCAGCAGCTTGGCGTCGGGGTCAGATACGCAGTATTTT.

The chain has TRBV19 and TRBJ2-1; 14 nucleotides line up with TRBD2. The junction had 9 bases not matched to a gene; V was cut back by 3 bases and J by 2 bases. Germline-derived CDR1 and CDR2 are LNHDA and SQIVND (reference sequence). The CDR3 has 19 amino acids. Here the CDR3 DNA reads TGTGCCAGTAGTATCGGGACTAGCGGGAGTTGGGCCGCCTACAATGAGCAGTTCTTC. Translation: CASSIGTSGSWAAYNEQFF.

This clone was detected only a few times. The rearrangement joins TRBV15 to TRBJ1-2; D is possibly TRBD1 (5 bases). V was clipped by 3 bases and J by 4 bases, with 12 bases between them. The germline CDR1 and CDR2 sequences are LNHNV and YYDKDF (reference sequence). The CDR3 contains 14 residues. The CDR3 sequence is CATSSGRGGYGYTF. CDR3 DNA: TGTGCCACCAGCAGTGGGAGGGGTGGCTATGGCTACACCTTC.

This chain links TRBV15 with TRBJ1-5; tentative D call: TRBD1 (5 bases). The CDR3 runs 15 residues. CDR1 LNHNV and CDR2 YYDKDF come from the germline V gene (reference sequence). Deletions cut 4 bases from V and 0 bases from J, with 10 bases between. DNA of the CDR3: TGTGCCACCAGCACGGGGGGACGTAGCAATCAGCCCCAGCATTTT. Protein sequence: CATSTGGRSNQPQHF. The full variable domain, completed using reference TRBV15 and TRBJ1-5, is DAMVIQNPRYQVTQFGKPVTLSCSQTLNHNVMYWYQQKSSQAPKLLFHYYDKDFNNEADTPDNFQSRRPNTSFCFLDIRSPGLGDTAMYLCATSTGGRSNQPQHFGDGTRLSIL.

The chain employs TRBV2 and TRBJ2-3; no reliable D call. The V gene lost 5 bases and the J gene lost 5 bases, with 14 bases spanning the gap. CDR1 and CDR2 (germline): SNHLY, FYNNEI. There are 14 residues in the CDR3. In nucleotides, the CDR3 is TGTGCCAGCAGTTCGGCCCCTCAGGTAGATACGCAGTATTTT. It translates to CASSSAPQVDTQYF.

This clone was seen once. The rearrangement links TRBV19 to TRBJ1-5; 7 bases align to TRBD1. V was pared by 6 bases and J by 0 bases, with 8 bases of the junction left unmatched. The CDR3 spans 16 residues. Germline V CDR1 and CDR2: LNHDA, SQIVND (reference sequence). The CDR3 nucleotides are TGTGCCAGTAGCATAACAGGGGTGGCTAGCAATCAGCCCCAGCATTTT. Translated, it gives CASSITGVASNQPQHF. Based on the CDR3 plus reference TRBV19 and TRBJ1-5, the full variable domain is DGGITQSPKYLFRKEGQNVTLSCEQNLNHDAMYWYRQDPGQGLRLIYYSQIVNDFQKGDIAEGYSVSREKKESFPLTVTSAQKNPTAFYLCASSITGVASNQPQHFGDGTRLSIL.

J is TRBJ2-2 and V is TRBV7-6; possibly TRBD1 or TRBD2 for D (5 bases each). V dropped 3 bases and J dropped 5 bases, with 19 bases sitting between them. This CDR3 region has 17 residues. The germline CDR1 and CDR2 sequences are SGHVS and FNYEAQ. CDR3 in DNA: TGTGCCAGCAGCTTGAGTGTAATCAGGGAGAGGACCGGGGAGCTGTTTTTT. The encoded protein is CASSLSVIRERTGELFF.

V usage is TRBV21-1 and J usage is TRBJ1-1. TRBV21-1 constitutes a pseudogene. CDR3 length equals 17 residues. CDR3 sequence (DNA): TGTGCCAGCAGCAAAGTTTATTGGCCAGGACTGAACACTGAAGCTTTCTTT. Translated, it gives CASSKVYWPGLNTEAFF.

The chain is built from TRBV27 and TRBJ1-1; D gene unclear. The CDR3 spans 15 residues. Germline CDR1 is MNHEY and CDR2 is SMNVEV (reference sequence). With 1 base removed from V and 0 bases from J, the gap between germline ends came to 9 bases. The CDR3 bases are TGTGCCAGCAGTTTATTAGGCCGAATGAACACTGAAGCTTTCTTT. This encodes CASSLLGRMNTEAFF.

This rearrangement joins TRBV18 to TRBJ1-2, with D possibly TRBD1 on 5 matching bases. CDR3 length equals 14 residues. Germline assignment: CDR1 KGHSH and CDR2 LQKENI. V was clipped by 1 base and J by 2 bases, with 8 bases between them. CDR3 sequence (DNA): TGTGCCAGCTCACCACAGGAGGGGAACTATGGCTACACCTTC. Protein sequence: CASSPQEGNYGYTF. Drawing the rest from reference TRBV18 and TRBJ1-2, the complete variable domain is NAGVMQNPRHLVRRRGQEARLRCSPMKGHSHVYWYRQLPEEGLKFMVYLQKENIIDESGMPKERFSAEFPKEGPSILRIQQVVRGDSAAYFCASSPQEGNYGYTFGSGTRLTVV.